The sequence of this T cell receptor (beta chain) was determined in a study of blood T cell repertoires in COVID-19. Whole-study context: COVID-19 samples, acute and convalescent, were from the United States, Italy and Spain. PBMCs, B-cell-depleted T cells, or T cells were the source of the cDNA or gDNA that made up the material.

The germline CDR1 and CDR2 sequences are SEHNR and FQNEAQ (reference sequence). The V gene lost 8 bases and the J gene lost 5 bases, with 19 bases spanning the gap. The CDR3 has 14 amino acids. Enrolled during active infection, Seattle patients were then followed longitudinally. Study processing details: Amplifying reference gene primers gave estimates of nucleated cell counts. The method was immunoSEQ multiplex PCR; TCRdb's version includes in-frame clones alone and lacks a portion of them. The DNA gave D and trimming, while V, J and clone size come from that table. The data show some 140,000 clones, 70% to 90% seen once.

The source material was peripheral blood. The TCR was taken from a man aged 55-75 years with COVID-19, enrolled during active disease. The chain joins TRBV7-9 to TRBJ2-7, with D perhaps TRBD1 (6 bases). DNA of the CDR3: TGTGCCAGCGGAGTTCTCGACAGGCGCGACGAGCAGTACTTC. It yields the protein CASGVLDRRDEQYF.